These 26 T cell receptor beta chains were all obtained from the same sample, sequenced in a study of T cells in Graves' hyperthyroidism and ophthalmopathy. From RNA transcripts, TCR beta CDR3 regions were amplified. First-round RT-PCR targeting the TCR CDR3 was performed with the HTBI primer set. One entry per CDR3 protein, called by TCRdb with MiXCR from the multiplex PCR reads. The sample records 600,000 to 650,000 distinct CDR3 sequences, about 16% being singletons. The material sequenced was blood. The source of these receptors is a woman aged 25 to 45 with Graves' hyperthyroidism.

The chain is built from TRBV9 and TRBJ1-2, with 8 positions matching TRBD1. The CDR3 covers 14 residues. The germline gives CDR1 SGDLS, CDR2 YYNGEE. V trimming: 2 bases; J trimming: 4 bases; junction bases outside the gene matches: 4. The CDR3 DNA reads TGTGCCAGCAGCGTGACACAGGGGGGCTATGGCTACACCTTC. The encoded protein is CASSVTQGGYGYTF. Full variable domain (outside the CDR3, taken from reference TRBV9 and TRBJ1-2): DSGVTQTPKHLITATGQRVTLRCSPRSGDLSVYWYQQSLDQGLQFLIQYYNGEERAKGNILERFSAQQFPDLHSELNLSSLELGDSALYFCASSVTQGGYGYTFGSGTRLTVV.

This clonotype appeared a few times. V usage is TRBV20-1 and J usage is TRBJ2-7; perhaps TRBD1 as D (6 bases). Germline-derived CDR1 and CDR2 are DFQATT and SNEGSKA (reference sequence). The CDR3 has 12 amino acids. Trimming took off 6 bases at V and 2 bases at J, with 11 bases between the two ends. The CDR3 here is CSARGTTYEQYF. The CDR3 DNA is TGCAGTGCCAGGGGTACTACCTACGAGCAGTACTTC.

This clonotype was seen many times. The chain links TRBV28 to TRBJ1-2, with a weak D call TRBD1 (5 bases). The germline V gene has CDR1 MDHEN and CDR2 SYDVKM. The CDR3 extends over 12 amino acids. Trimming stripped 5 bases from V and 4 bases from J, with 8 bases between. CDR3 residues: CASSLDIYGYTF. The CDR3 DNA sequence: TGTGCCAGCAGTCTGGACATCTATGGCTACACCTTC.

This clonotype appeared a few times. V usage is TRBV5-8 and J usage is TRBJ2-7; D is unclear. Looked up from germline, CDR1 is SGHTS and CDR2 is YDEGEE. The V end was cut by 5 bases, the J end by 2 bases, with 11 bases between. The CDR3 covers 13 residues. In nucleotides, the CDR3 is TGTGCCAGCAGGGGCCCCTCGACCTACGAGCAGTACTTC. Translation: CASRGPSTYEQYF.

This chain connects TRBV5-1 to TRBJ2-7, with D possibly being TRBD1 or TRBD2 (6 bases each). The V end lost 2 bases, the J end lost 0 bases, and 9 bases lay between the germline ends. This CDR3 spans 14 amino acids. The germline CDR1 and CDR2 sequences are SGHRS and YFSETQ. Written as DNA, the CDR3 is TGCGCCAGCAGCTTTTCGGGGGCCTCCTACGAGCAGTACTTC. Protein: CASSFSGASYEQYF.

This clonotype was recorded at least ten times. The chain employs TRBV5-1 and TRBJ2-1; D is perhaps TRBD2 (6 bases). The CDR3 length is 16 residues. Germline CDR1 is SGHRS and CDR2 is YFSETQ. The germline V and J ends were trimmed by 4 bases and 7 bases, with 21 bases remaining between them. DNA for the CDR3: TGCGCCAGCAGCCCGGTAGTTACGGGACGGGGGAATGAGCAGTTCTTC. Its translation: CASSPVVTGRGNEQFF.

This clonotype was picked up a small number of times. V usage is TRBV29-1 and J usage is TRBJ2-7; 8 bases match TRBD1. With V trimmed by 4 bases and J by 7 bases, 6 bases remained unmatched. CDR1 and CDR2 from the germline V gene are SQVTM and ANQGSEA. The CDR3 is 12 residues long. CDR3 DNA sequence: TGCAGCGTTGTCGACAGGGGCGGGGAGCAGTACTTC. It specifies CSVVDRGGEQYF.

This clonotype was seen a few times. The rearrangement links TRBV7-9 to TRBJ1-4; 11 bases fit TRBD1. This CDR3 region has 14 residues. CDR1 and CDR2 from the germline V gene are SEHNR and FQNEAQ (reference sequence). J gave up 10 bases and V 5 bases, and 6 bases lay outside the gene matches. CDR3 sequence: CASSPGQGARKLFF. DNA for the CDR3: TGTGCCAGCAGCCCCGGACAGGGGGCGAGAAAACTGTTTTTT.

This clonotype was seen more than once but under ten times. Germline is not matched at one junction end, which may reflect a read error. J is TRBJ1-4 and V is TRBV6-1; D perhaps matches TRBD1 (5 bases). This CDR3 contains 18 residues. Germline V gene lookup returns CDR1 MNHNS and CDR2 SASEGT. The CDR3 DNA reads TGTGCCAGCAGTCAAGCCCCCCAGGCAGGGCTGGAATATGAAAAACTGTTTTTT. Amino acids: CASSQAPQAGLEYEKLFF.

Ten or more counts support this clonotype. The gene calls are TRBV12-3 or TRBV12-4 and TRBJ2-3; 8 bases are a match to TRBD1. The ends lost 6 bases at V and 1 base at J; junction bases unmatched: 3. This CDR3 spans 14 amino acids. The CDR3 loop is CASRSTGGTDTQYF. The DNA of the CDR3 is TGTGCCAGCAGATCGACAGGGGGCACAGATACGCAGTATTTT.

This rearrangement joins TRBV18 to TRBJ1-2; D is unresolved. There are 15 residues in the CDR3. The germline V gene encodes CDR1 KGHSH and CDR2 LQKENI. V lost 4 bases and J 8 bases, leaving 20 bases between the germline ends. The chain's CDR3 is CASSQTRGNTRGYTF. The CDR3 DNA reads TGTGCCAGCTCACAGACCCGAGGAAATACCCGGGGCTACACCTTC.

This clonotype was detected many times. V and J are TRBV6-1 and TRBJ2-7, with 11 positions matching TRBD2. CDR3 length: 14 residues. Germline V gives CDR1 MNHNS, CDR2 SASEGT. V dropped 7 bases and J dropped 4; count of bases not matched to a gene: 6. The CDR3 reads CASTLLAGVYEQYF. The DNA for the CDR3 is TGTGCCAGCACCCTACTAGCGGGAGTTTACGAGCAGTACTTC.

This clonotype came up many times. The V gene is TRBV6-1, the J gene TRBJ1-1; no clear D. The ends were cut back, 3 bases at V and 1 base at J, with 9 bases in the middle. The length of the CDR3 is 14 residues. Germline V gives CDR1 MNHNS, CDR2 SASEGT. DNA for the CDR3: TGTGCCAGCAGTGATTTACTGGGGAACACTGAAGCTTTCTTT. Translating gives CASSDLLGNTEAFF.

This clonotype was recorded a few times. Possible read error: a much larger clone is one base away. This rearrangement joins TRBV2 to TRBJ1-1; 9 bases fit TRBD1. The CDR3 loop spans 13 amino acids. Germline V lookup: CDR1 SNHLY, CDR2 FYNNEI. J gave up 3 bases and V 7 bases, and 3 bases lay outside the gene matches. The CDR3 coding sequence is TGTGCCAGCAAACAGGGGGCTGACACTGAAGCTTTCTTT. This gives the protein CASKQGADTEAFF.

This clonotype was observed many times. The genes are TRBV5-5 and TRBJ1-1; perhaps TRBD1 as D (5 bases). The V gene's germline CDR1 is SGHKS and CDR2 YYEKEE (reference sequence). V shed 4 bases and J shed 1 base, with 14 bases lying between them. The CDR3 sequence is 15 residues long. CDR3 in amino acids: CASSPGGRTNTEAFF. CDR3 sequence (DNA): TGTGCCAGCAGCCCGGGGGGACGGACGAACACTGAAGCTTTCTTT.

This clonotype has a count of ten or more. This chain joins TRBV12-3 or TRBV12-4 and TRBJ2-1; no clear D gene. The CDR3 totals 13 residues. V was cut by 9 bases and J by 3 bases, with 12 bases left in between. CDR3 amino acids: CASRLTHYNEQFF. Written as DNA, the CDR3 is TGTGCCAGTCGACTTACCCACTACAATGAGCAGTTCTTC.

The CDR3 loop reads CSAGFRDWEILEQYF. The CDR3 DNA sequence: TGCAGTGCTGGATTCCGGGACTGGGAGATTCTCGAGCAGTACTTC. The genes are TRBV20-1 and TRBJ2-7, with D perhaps TRBD2 (6 bases). V was trimmed by 5 bases and J by 6 bases, leaving 23 bases between them. The germline CDR1 and CDR2 sequences are DFQATT and SNEGSKA (reference sequence). The CDR3 totals 15 residues.

This clonotype was counted many times. The chain employs TRBV6-1 and TRBJ2-2, with D possibly matching TRBD2 (6 bases). The CDR3 runs 13 residues. The V and J ends lost 8 bases and 5 bases respectively, with 12 bases between them. Germline V gene sequence: CDR1 MNHNS, CDR2 SASEGT. As DNA, the CDR3 is TGTGCCAGCCAAGGGAGCGGGACCGGGGAGCTGTTTTTT. Translated, it gives CASQGSGTGELFF.

This clonotype has just a few counts. V and J are TRBV7-2 and TRBJ2-6; a possible D gene is TRBD1 (6 bases). V gave up 2 bases and J gave up 1 base, with 21 bases separating them. The germline V gene has CDR1 SGHTA and CDR2 FQGNSA. The CDR3 is 20 residues long. The CDR3 coding sequence is TGTGCCAGCAGCTTAAGGCTTATGGGGGCGGCCCGATCTGGGGCCAACGTCCTGACTTTC. This sequence encodes CASSLRLMGAARSGANVLTF.

This clonotype has just a few counts. The chain recombines TRBV18 with TRBJ1-2; tentative D call: TRBD1 (5 bases). V lost 2 bases to trimming and J lost 6 bases, with 16 bases between them. Germline values: CDR1 KGHSH, CDR2 LQKENI. The CDR3 runs 15 residues. The CDR3 is CASSPGARGTDGYTF. The CDR3 DNA sequence: TGTGCCAGCTCACCAGGGGCGCGGGGTACAGATGGCTACACCTTC.

This chain connects TRBV29-1 to TRBJ1-1, with D perhaps matching TRBD1 (5 bases). CDR1 and CDR2 (germline): SQVTM, ANQGSEA. The CDR3 length is 13 residues. Trimming stripped 7 bases from V and 0 bases from J, with 12 bases between. CDR3 region: CSGIDSMNTEAFF. The CDR3 nucleotides read TGCAGCGGGATTGACAGTATGAACACTGAAGCTTTCTTT.

This sequence joins TRBV27 and TRBJ2-1; weak D call: TRBD2 (6 bases). V was clipped by 5 bases and J by 0 bases, with 14 bases between them. Germline values: CDR1 MNHEY, CDR2 SMNVEV (reference sequence). The CDR3 sequence is 16 residues long. The CDR3 DNA follows: TGTGCCAGCAGTCCAACCGGGACTGACTCCTACAATGAGCAGTTCTTC. It is translated as CASSPTGTDSYNEQFF.

As to this clonotype: This may be a read error, as it is one base from a much larger clone. The rearrangement links TRBV6-1 to TRBJ2-7; TRBD1 matches 12 bases. CDR1 is MNHNS and CDR2 is SASEGT in the germline V gene. This CDR3 comprises 16 residues. CDR3 nucleotide sequence: TGTGCCAACAGTGAAGTTCCGGGACAGGGGGCCCACGAGCAGTACTTC. This encodes CANSEVPGQGAHEQYF.

This clonotype has a count of ten or more. DNA for the CDR3: TGTGCCAGCAGCCCTGCAGGACAGGGGGCGAATGGAGAAAAACTGTTTTTT. Its translation: CASSPAGQGANGEKLFF. The chain links TRBV13 to TRBJ1-4; TRBD1 agrees at 11 bases. V gave up 5 bases and J gave up 8 bases; unmatched junction bases: 13. The CDR3 has 17 residues. The germline gives CDR1 PRHDT, CDR2 FYEKMQ (reference sequence).

This clonotype came up a few times. The chain has TRBV15 and TRBJ2-7; 9 bases align to TRBD1. V dropped 5 bases and J dropped 2; count of bases not matched to a gene: 19. The CDR3 totals 19 residues. Germline CDR1 is LNHNV and CDR2 is YYDKDF (reference sequence). CDR3: CATSGGQGTLGLATYEQYF. CDR3 coding DNA: TGTGCCACCAGCGGAGGACAGGGGACCCTCGGTCTAGCTACCTACGAGCAGTACTTC. The whole variable domain, filled in from reference TRBV15 and TRBJ2-7, reads DAMVIQNPRYQVTQFGKPVTLSCSQTLNHNVMYWYQQKSSQAPKLLFHYYDKDFNNEADTPDNFQSRRPNTSFCFLDIRSPGLGDTAMYLCATSGGQGTLGLATYEQYFGPGTRLTVT.

The chain links TRBV9 to TRBJ2-1; TRBD2 aligns across 10 bases. The V segment lost 2 bases and the J segment 3 bases; nucleotides outside the gene matches: 5. Germline V gene sequence: CDR1 SGDLS, CDR2 YYNGEE. CDR3 length: 16 amino acids. The chain's CDR3 is CASSVHGTSDYNEQFF. CDR3 DNA sequence: TGTGCCAGCAGCGTGCACGGGACTAGCGACTACAATGAGCAGTTCTTC.